The next 8 T cell receptor beta chains were all read from a single sample in a study of shared clonotypes between healthy human individuals. Libraries were prepared by immunoSEQ multiplex PCR; TCRdb keeps only in-frame clonotypes and omits some of them. This sample has about 2.3 million clones, with 85% to 95% found just once. The sequenced sample consisted of naive CD4+ T cells from PBMCs. Subset defined: CD45RA+ positively selected. These receptors were obtained from a man between 18 and 35 years old in good health. Some clones in this sample may be carry-over from other donors' samples.

This rearrangement joins TRBV7-9 to TRBJ2-7; D perhaps matches TRBD2 (6 bases). Germline V lookup: CDR1 SEHNR, CDR2 FQNEAQ (reference sequence). There are 15 residues in the CDR3. The V and J ends lost 5 bases and 3 bases respectively, with 17 bases between them. The CDR3 sequence is CASSRDLGLVYEQYF. The CDR3 DNA sequence: TGTGCCAGCAGCCGGGACTTAGGTTTGGTCTACGAGCAGTACTTC.

The chain joins TRBV28 to TRBJ1-3; D not certain. The CDR3 is 14 residues long. Per germline, CDR1 MDHEN and CDR2 SYDVKM. V dropped 7 bases and J dropped 4 bases, with 14 bases sitting between them. The CDR3: CASILGERGNTIYF. The DNA of the CDR3 is TGTGCCAGCATCCTCGGCGAGAGGGGAAACACCATATATTTT.

The chain uses TRBV29-1 and TRBJ2-1; D possibly corresponds to TRBD1 (6 bases). The CDR3 contains 12 residues. Germline lookup yields CDR1 SQVTM and CDR2 ANQGSEA. The ends were cut back, 3 bases at V and 12 bases at J, with 15 bases in the middle. The CDR3 bases are TGCAGCGTTGAGGGGGCACGAAGCGGGCAGTTCTTC. Its translation: CSVEGARSGQFF.

The rearrangement joins TRBV7-9 to TRBJ2-1; D not certain. The CDR3 is made up of 15 amino acids. V was trimmed by 3 bases and J by 0 bases, leaving 9 bases between them. CDR1 is SEHNR, CDR2 FQNEAQ, per germline (reference sequence). DNA of the CDR3: TGTGCCAGCAGCTTGACGGAAAACTCCTACAATGAGCAGTTCTTC. Protein: CASSLTENSYNEQFF.

The chain is built from TRBV6-4 and TRBJ1-2; 7 bases are a match to TRBD1. Germline assignment: CDR1 MRHNA and CDR2 SNTAGT. V trimming: 4 bases; J trimming: 5 bases; junction bases outside the gene matches: 4. CDR3 size: 13 residues. The chain's CDR3 is CASSAGQSYGYTF. The CDR3 DNA sequence: TGTGCCAGCAGTGCGGGACAGTCTTATGGCTACACCTTC.

The J gene is TRBJ2-1, the V gene TRBV10-3, with 13 bases lining up with TRBD2. The CDR3 sequence is 15 residues long. The J segment lost 10 bases and the V segment lost 4 bases, leaving 7 bases of the junction unmatched. Germline V gene data show CDR1 as ENHRY and CDR2 as SYGVKD. The CDR3 DNA is TGTGCCATCAGTGGAACTAGCGGGAGGGTTCGCGAGCAGTTCTTC. Protein: CAISGTSGRVREQFF.

The chain is built from TRBV29-1 and TRBJ2-7; 9 positions agree with TRBD2. J was trimmed by 3 bases and V by 4 bases; bases with no gene match: 7. Germline CDR1 SQVTM, CDR2 ANQGSEA. The CDR3 runs 14 residues. The CDR3 here is CSVGRTSVNYEQYF. For the CDR3, the DNA is TGCAGCGTTGGTAGGACTAGCGTCAACTACGAGCAGTACTTC.

The J gene is TRBJ2-7, the V gene TRBV5-1, with D possibly being TRBD2 (5 bases). The germline V gene has CDR1 SGHRS and CDR2 YFSETQ. The CDR3 totals 12 residues. V lost 4 bases to trimming and J lost 6 bases, with 11 bases between them. The DNA of the CDR3 is TGCGCCAGCAGCCCGGGGTCCGCCGAGCAGTACTTC. Amino acid sequence: CASSPGSAEQYF.